One sample yielded the 32 T cell receptor beta chains listed below, sequenced in a study of shared clonotypes between healthy human individuals. Sequenced by immunoSEQ multiplex PCR; TCRdb stores in-frame clones only, minus some. The sample comprises about 500,000 clones, approximately 71% of which are singletons, and 12% rests with the top ten. Material: PBMCs. Receptors were obtained from a woman between 40 and 50 years old in good health. Some clones in this sample may be carry-over from other donors' samples.

This clone was observed many times. This chain joins TRBV7-2 and TRBJ1-2; weak D call: TRBD1 (5 bases). This CDR3 is built from 13 residues. Germline CDR1 is SGHTA and CDR2 is FQGNSA. V lost 5 bases, J lost 8 bases, and 15 bases lay in between. CDR3 nucleotides: TGTGCCAGCAGCCGCGCTGGGGGTGAGGGCTACACCTTC. This gives the protein CASSRAGGEGYTF.

J is TRBJ1-4 and V is TRBV30; D is undetermined. This CDR3 has 15 amino acids. Germline loops: CDR1 GTSNPN, CDR2 SVGIG (reference sequence). Trimming took off 3 bases at V and 8 bases at J, with 19 bases between the two ends. The CDR3 DNA sequence: TGTGCCTGGAGGCGTGCAGAGGGTTATAGGGAAAAACTGTTTTTT. Its protein is CAWRRAEGYREKLFF.

This chain uses TRBV4-1 with TRBJ2-4; 11 bases are a match to TRBD1. Looked up from germline, CDR1 is MGHRA and CDR2 is YSYEKL. V was pared by 2 bases and J by 8 bases, with 8 bases of the junction left unmatched. This CDR3 has 16 amino acids. CDR3 residues: CASSQRDRGISDIQYF. DNA of the CDR3: TGCGCCAGCAGCCAAAGGGACAGGGGGATCTCTGACATTCAGTACTTC.

Concerning this clone: This sample also contains other DNA sequences that code for the same CDR3. The chain uses TRBV30 and TRBJ2-3, with 8 bases fitting TRBD1. This CDR3 has 13 residues. Unmatched junction bases numbered 0, after V lost 3 bases and J lost 1 base. Germline values: CDR1 GTSNPN, CDR2 SVGIG (reference sequence). CDR3 coding DNA: TGTGCCTGGAGGACAGGGGGCACAGATACGCAGTATTTT. It specifies CAWRTGGTDTQYF. The full variable domain, completed using reference TRBV30 and TRBJ2-3, is SQTIHQWPATLVQPVGSPLSLECTVEGTSNPNLYWYRQAAGRGLQLLFYSVGIGQISSEVPQNLSASRPQDRQFILSSKKLLLSDSGFYLCAWRTGGTDTQYFGPGTRLTVL.

The gene calls are TRBV7-9 and TRBJ1-1; tentative D call: TRBD1 (6 bases). Deletions cut 5 bases from V and 4 bases from J, with 17 bases between. CDR3 length: 15 residues. Germline values: CDR1 SEHNR, CDR2 FQNEAQ (reference sequence). The CDR3 sequence: CASSAGLGGATEAFF. CDR3 DNA: TGTGCCAGCAGCGCCGGGCTTGGGGGCGCCACTGAAGCTTTCTTT.

The chain employs TRBV6-5 and TRBJ1-2, with TRBD1 identical over 10 bases. Looked up from germline, CDR1 is MNHEY and CDR2 is SVGAGI. This CDR3 has 14 amino acids. Losses at the gene ends were 8 bases for V and 2 bases for J; bases not matched to a gene: 5. The CDR3 loop reads CASRLGQGNYGYTF. As DNA, the CDR3 is TGTGCCAGCCGACTGGGACAGGGGAACTATGGCTACACCTTC.

V and J are TRBV6-6 and TRBJ1-1; 8 bases line up with TRBD1. After removal of 2 bases from V and 7 bases from J, the junction contained 6 bases not matched to a gene. The CDR3 is 14 residues long. Germline-derived CDR1 and CDR2 are MNHNY and SVGAGI (reference sequence). Written as DNA, the CDR3 is TGTGCCAGCAGTTACGGGAGACAGGGGTTTGAAGCTTTCTTT. It specifies CASSYGRQGFEAFF.

This clone has ten or more counts. At the DNA level, this CDR3 is encoded by other sequences in the same sample as well. Here the CDR3 DNA reads TGTGCCAGCAGCCAAGTTGTTGGGCTAGCGGGAGGTAACACCGGGGAGCTGTTTTTT. This sequence encodes CASSQVVGLAGGNTGELFF. This chain joins TRBV4-2 and TRBJ2-2; 11 bases are a match to TRBD2. J gave up 2 bases and V 1 base, and 9 bases lay outside the gene matches. CDR1 LGHNA and CDR2 YNFKEQ come from the germline V gene. CDR3 length: 19 residues.

This clone came up a few times. This chain connects TRBV10-3 to TRBJ2-3, with 10 bases matching TRBD2. V shed 10 bases and J 7 bases; nucleotides not matched to a gene: 14. Looked up from germline, CDR1 is ENHRY and CDR2 is SYGVKD. This CDR3 comprises 15 residues. The CDR3 sequence: CATQDAAGGHNTQYF. CDR3 nucleotide sequence: TGTGCCACCCAGGATGCAGCGGGAGGGCACAATACGCAGTATTTT.

To note about this clone: A much larger clone lies a single base off, so this may be a read error. The chain has TRBV18 and TRBJ1-1; no reliable D call. The CDR3 has 18 amino acids. Looked up from germline, CDR1 is KGHSH and CDR2 is LQKENI. CDR3 residues: CARSPGVRTFASLTEAFF. CDR3 bases: TGTGCCAGGTCACCAGGAGTTAGGACTTTCGCCAGCCTCACTGAAGCTTTCTTT.

This clone was detected only a few times. The gene calls are TRBV28 and TRBJ1-5; D unclear. Trimming shortened V by 4 bases and J by 7 bases, and 5 bases separated the two germline ends. The germline V gene encodes CDR1 MDHEN and CDR2 SYDVKM. This CDR3 is 11 amino acids long. The CDR3 region is CASSSIQPQHF. The CDR3 nucleotides read TGTGCCAGCAGTTCCATCCAGCCCCAGCATTTT.

This clone was seen a few times. This same CDR3 is encoded by further DNA sequences in the sample. The chain combines TRBV7-2 with TRBJ2-2; D might be TRBD2 (6 bases). Germline loops: CDR1 SGHTA, CDR2 FQGNSA. The CDR3 is 17 residues long. V shed 3 bases and J shed 4 bases, with 18 bases lying between them. The CDR3 is CASSLMSGGHGTGELFF. DNA for the CDR3: TGTGCCAGCAGCTTGATGTCCGGGGGTCATGGCACCGGGGAGCTGTTTTTT.

This chain uses TRBV4-2 with TRBJ2-7, with a possible D match to TRBD1 (5 bases). This CDR3 spans 13 amino acids. Germline V gene data show CDR1 as LGHNA and CDR2 as YNFKEQ. Trimming stripped 0 bases from V and 6 bases from J, with 9 bases between. The DNA for the CDR3 is TGTGCCAGCAGCCAAGATAACCAGGGCGAGCAGTACTTC. As protein: CASSQDNQGEQYF.

The chain employs TRBV7-3 and TRBJ2-7, with 14 positions matching TRBD2. With 5 bases clipped from V and 3 bases from J, the junction kept 3 bases outside the gene matches. Germline CDR1 SGHTA, CDR2 FQGTGA. This CDR3 contains 15 residues. CDR3 nucleotide sequence: TGTGCCAGCAGCGCGGGACTAGCGGGAGACTACGAGCAGTACTTC. It encodes CASSAGLAGDYEQYF. Looking up the rest from reference TRBV7-3 and TRBJ2-7 gives the full variable domain: GAGVSQTPSNKVTEKGKYVELRCDPISGHTALYWYRQSLGQGPEFLIYFQGTGAADDSGLPNDRFFAVRPEGSVSTLKIQRTERGDSAVYLCASSAGLAGDYEQYFGPGTRLTVT.

Details on this clone: A read error may explain this, as a much larger clone is one base away. The chain combines TRBV7-9 with TRBJ2-1; D perhaps matches TRBD2 (7 bases). The CDR3 is 13 amino acids. Germline-derived CDR1 and CDR2 are SEHNR and FQNEAQ (reference sequence). CDR3 in DNA: TGTGCCAACAGCTTAGGGGGGGACAATGAGCAGTTCTTC. Translating gives CANSLGGDNEQFF.

V gene TRBV7-9 combines with J gene TRBJ1-3; D perhaps matches TRBD1 (5 bases). The ends were cut back, 8 bases at V and 1 base at J, with 9 bases in the middle. The CDR3 spans 13 residues. CDR1 SEHNR and CDR2 FQNEAQ come from the germline V gene (reference sequence). CDR3: CASARESGNTIYF. In nucleotides, the CDR3 is TGTGCCAGCGCCAGGGAGTCTGGAAACACCATATATTTT.

The V and J genes are TRBV28 and TRBJ1-5; no clear D. V dropped 5 bases and J dropped 7 bases, with 15 bases sitting between them. Germline CDR1 is MDHEN and CDR2 is SYDVKM. The CDR3 contains 14 residues. CDR3 DNA sequence: TGTGCCAGCAGTGTGGCCCTGACCCGGCAGCCCCAGCATTTT. Its translation: CASSVALTRQPQHF.

Points on this clone: Since a far larger clone is one base different, this is likely a read error. This chain connects TRBV29-1 to TRBJ1-2; possible D gene TRBD1, 5 bases. V was cut by 5 bases and J by 0 bases, with 19 bases left in between. This CDR3 comprises 16 residues. Germline CDR1 and CDR2: SQVTM and ANQGSEA. The DNA for the CDR3 is TGCAGCGTTCGTGAAGCAGGGAAAGGAGCTAACTATGGCTACACCTTC. It is translated as CSVREAGKGANYGYTF.

Comment on this clone: A far larger clone is one nucleotide away, so this likely arose from a read error. The CDR3 loop reads CASSLLAGGETQYF. The CDR3 DNA reads TGTGCCAGCAGCTTACTAGCGGGAGGGGAGACCCAGTACTTC. The chain is built from TRBV7-2 and TRBJ2-5, with 12 bases lining up with TRBD2. Trimming took 2 bases from V and 5 from J; bases not matched to a gene: 0. There are 14 residues in the CDR3. CDR1 and CDR2 from the germline V gene are SGHTA and FQGNSA.

This sequence joins TRBV6-1 and TRBJ1-3, with D hard to call. The germline V gene has CDR1 MNHNS and CDR2 SASEGT. This CDR3 is 14 amino acids long. Trimming took 7 bases from V and 0 from J, leaving 10 bases between them. CDR3 region: CASTPDGSGNTIYF. Written as DNA, the CDR3 is TGTGCCAGCACTCCCGACGGCTCTGGAAACACCATATATTTT.

The genes are TRBV5-1 and TRBJ2-3; no clear D. V was shortened by 0 bases and J by 5 bases, with 10 bases between the two germline ends. CDR3 length equals 14 residues. In germline, CDR1 is SGHRS, CDR2 YFSETQ. The chain's CDR3 is CASSLEGSGDTQYF. In DNA, the CDR3 is TGCGCCAGCAGCTTGGAAGGGTCTGGAGATACGCAGTATTTT.

The chain links TRBV6-6 to TRBJ2-1; 7 nucleotides line up with TRBD2. Germline CDR1 and CDR2: MNHNY and SVGAGI (reference sequence). The ends lost 2 bases at V and 3 bases at J; junction bases unmatched: 4. The CDR3 covers 15 residues. CDR3 amino acids: CASSYIGGSYNEQFF. CDR3 nucleotide sequence: TGTGCCAGCAGTTACATTGGCGGGAGCTACAATGAGCAGTTCTTC.

This chain connects TRBV6-1 to TRBJ1-5; possible D gene TRBD1, 5 bases. Germline CDR1 MNHNS, CDR2 SASEGT. There are 15 residues in the CDR3. Trimming removed 3 bases from V and 7 bases from J, with 16 bases in between. The CDR3 region is CASSEGPERSQPQHF. The CDR3, as DNA: TGTGCCAGCAGTGAGGGACCCGAAAGATCCCAGCCCCAGCATTTT.

This clone was observed a single time. The rearrangement links TRBV23-1 to TRBJ1-5, with D maybe TRBD1 (5 bases). TRBV23-1 is reported as an ORF; its role is uncertain. V was trimmed by 2 bases and J by 4 bases, leaving 12 bases between them. This CDR3 region has 15 residues. This chain's CDR3 is CASSQRRKGNQPQHF. CDR3 in DNA: TGCGCCAGCAGTCAAAGGCGGAAGGGGAATCAGCCCCAGCATTTT.

This clone was counted only a few times. The CDR3 coding sequence is TGTGCCACCTGGGCCCCTAATCAGCCCCAGCATTTT. This encodes CATWAPNQPQHF. This chain joins TRBV6-1 and TRBJ1-5; D uncertain. Germline lookup yields CDR1 MNHNS and CDR2 SASEGT. Trimming shortened V by 10 bases and J by 4 bases, and 11 bases separated the two germline ends. The CDR3 sequence is 12 residues long.

The chain has TRBV5-6 and TRBJ2-7, with D tentatively TRBD2 (5 bases). Germline V gives CDR1 SGHDT, CDR2 YYEEEE. The CDR3 consists of 13 residues. V gave up 2 bases and J gave up 6 bases, with 12 bases separating them. CDR3 coding DNA: TGTGCCAGCAGCTTCGGGCTAGCCGGCGAGCAGTACTTC. Its translation: CASSFGLAGEQYF.

This sequence joins TRBV9 and TRBJ2-1; 11 nucleotides match TRBD2. The CDR3 has 15 amino acids. V dropped 3 bases and J dropped 7; count of bases not matched to a gene: 6. CDR1 and CDR2 (germline): SGDLS, YYNGEE. The CDR3 here is CASSDTSGSWNEQFF. CDR3 nucleotide sequence: TGTGCCAGCAGCGATACTAGCGGGAGTTGGAATGAGCAGTTCTTC.

This clone was counted ten times or more. The rearrangement uses TRBV5-1 and TRBJ1-1; TRBD1 is a possible D gene (6 bases). Trimming removed 0 bases at V and 11 bases at J, with 14 bases between. The length of the CDR3 is 13 residues. Per the germline V gene, CDR1 is SGHRS and CDR2 is YFSETQ. DNA of the CDR3: TGCGCCAGCAGCTTGGGGACAGAGGGAATCGCTTTCTTT. Its translation: CASSLGTEGIAFF.

This chain connects TRBV5-5 to TRBJ2-2, with D uncertain. Trimming pared 4 bases from V and 3 bases from J, leaving 7 bases between. The CDR3 loop spans 13 amino acids. In germline, CDR1 is SGHKS, CDR2 YYEKEE (reference sequence). The CDR3 is CASSVSDTGELFF. In DNA form, the CDR3 reads TGTGCCAGCAGCGTTTCGGACACCGGGGAGCTGTTTTTT.

The V call is TRBV29-1, the J call TRBJ2-2; 8 bases map to TRBD1. With 4 bases clipped from V and 6 bases from J, the junction kept 7 bases outside the gene matches. Per germline, CDR1 SQVTM and CDR2 ANQGSEA. The CDR3 has 14 amino acids. The CDR3 sequence is CSVGQGANAGELFF. In nucleotides, the CDR3 is TGCAGCGTTGGGCAGGGGGCTAACGCCGGGGAGCTGTTTTTT.

This clone was seen only once. This sequence joins TRBV2 and TRBJ2-7; D is undetermined. In germline, CDR1 is SNHLY, CDR2 FYNNEI. The CDR3 is 15 amino acids. With 1 base removed from V and 0 bases from J, the gap between germline ends came to 10 bases. The CDR3 region is CASSEGRTDSYEQYF. The CDR3 DNA is TGTGCCAGCAGTGAAGGTAGGACGGACTCCTACGAGCAGTACTTC.

The V call is TRBV5-1, the J call TRBJ2-2; D call uncertain. Trimming removed 4 bases from V and 7 bases from J, with 11 bases in between. CDR1 SGHRS and CDR2 YFSETQ come from the germline V gene. The CDR3 runs 13 residues. The DNA of the CDR3 is TGCGCCAGCAGCATAGACCCGATCGGGGAGCTGTTTTTT. Translating gives CASSIDPIGELFF.